The 9 T cell receptor beta chains below come from one sample, sequenced in a study of T cell changes during pregnancy in multiple sclerosis. TCRdb's copy holds only in-frame clones and misses some; the assay was immunoSEQ multiplex PCR. The data show 26,000 or so clones, roughly nine tenths seen once. This specimen consisted of CD8+ T cells from peripheral blood mononuclear cells, obtained in the second trimester of pregnancy. The receptors come from a female donor with multiple sclerosis, enrolled in a pregnancy study.

Written as DNA, the CDR3 is TGCGCCAGCAGCCAATGGGGGGATAAGCCCCAGCATTTT. Amino acids: CASSQWGDKPQHF. V usage is TRBV4-1 and J usage is TRBJ1-5, with a tentative D call TRBD1 (5 bases). This CDR3 has 13 residues. The germline V gene has CDR1 MGHRA and CDR2 YSYEKL. Trimming shortened V by 2 bases and J by 8 bases, and 10 bases separated the two germline ends.

The gene calls are TRBV29-1 and TRBJ2-7; TRBD1 matches 7 bases. Per the germline V gene, CDR1 is SQVTM and CDR2 is ANQGSEA. The trim removed 1 base at V and 0 bases at J, leaving 6 bases unmatched. This CDR3 has 15 amino acids. The CDR3 here is CSVEVLGQSSYEQYF. CDR3 DNA: TGCAGCGTTGAAGTGCTGGGACAGAGCTCCTACGAGCAGTACTTC.

The chain couples TRBV7-6 to TRBJ2-1; TRBD2 matches at 11 bases. Unmatched junction bases numbered 6, after V lost 6 bases and J lost 5 bases. The germline V gene encodes CDR1 SGHVS and CDR2 FNYEAQ. The CDR3 runs to 15 residues. The CDR3 here is CASRSLAGVDNEQFF. The CDR3 DNA sequence: TGTGCCAGCAGGTCACTAGCGGGAGTTGACAATGAGCAGTTCTTC.

The chain is built from TRBV6-1 and TRBJ2-5; 8 positions agree with TRBD1. Per the germline V gene, CDR1 is MNHNS and CDR2 is SASEGT. With 0 bases clipped from V and 7 bases from J, the junction kept 7 bases outside the gene matches. The CDR3 sequence is 15 residues long. The CDR3 spells CASSEARQGQGTQYF. CDR3 nucleotide sequence: TGTGCCAGCAGTGAAGCGCGACAGGGGCAGGGGACCCAGTACTTC.

The genes are TRBV6-1 and TRBJ2-3; 7 bases fit TRBD2. V lost 1 base and J lost 3; bases outside the gene matches: 4. The CDR3 runs 15 residues. CDR1 is MNHNS and CDR2 is SASEGT in the germline V gene. The CDR3: CASSEGGSVTDTQYF. Here the CDR3 DNA reads TGTGCCAGCAGTGAAGGCGGGAGTGTTACAGATACGCAGTATTTT.

CDR3 amino acids: CASTLLAVDNEQFF. CDR3 coding DNA: TGTGCCAGCACCCTACTAGCGGTAGACAATGAGCAGTTCTTC. This chain connects TRBV28 to TRBJ2-1, with 8 positions matching TRBD2. Germline lookup yields CDR1 MDHEN and CDR2 SYDVKM. The V gene end was trimmed by 7 bases and the J gene end by 5 bases; junction bases not matched to a gene: 7. The CDR3 length is 14 residues. Full variable domain (rest looked up from reference TRBV28 and TRBJ2-1): DVKVTQSSRYLVKRTGEKVFLECVQDMDHENMFWYRQDPGLGLRLIYFSYDVKMKEKGDIPEGYSVSREKKERFSLILESASTNQTSMYLCASTLLAVDNEQFFGPGTRLTVL.

This chain uses TRBV27 with TRBJ1-1; D gene uncertain. This CDR3 spans 15 amino acids. From germline, CDR1 is MNHEY and CDR2 SMNVEV (reference sequence). Trimming took off 5 bases at V and 0 bases at J, with 13 bases between the two ends. CDR3 in DNA: TGTGCCAGCAGTCAACTAGGACGGATGAACACTGAAGCTTTCTTT. This gives the protein CASSQLGRMNTEAFF.

Notes on this clone: The junction differs from germline at one of its ends, possibly a read error. The CDR3 loop reads CASSLSAGTGMNF. CDR3 bases: TGTGCCAGCAGTTTATCGGCCGGGACAGGGATGAACTTC. V usage is TRBV27 and J usage is TRBJ1-2; TRBD1 agrees at 9 bases. CDR1 MNHEY and CDR2 SMNVEV come from the germline V gene (reference sequence). The CDR3 runs 13 residues.

This clone came up a few times. The chain is built from TRBV6-1 and TRBJ2-2, with 8 bases aligning to TRBD2. Losses at the gene ends were 7 bases for V and 3 bases for J; bases not matched to a gene: 4. The CDR3 covers 14 residues. Germline V gene lookup returns CDR1 MNHNS and CDR2 SASEGT. The CDR3, as DNA: TGTGCCAGCATCGGGGGGGCCGACACCGGGGAGCTGTTTTTT. Residues: CASIGGADTGELFF.